This T cell receptor (beta chain) was recorded in a study of T cell responses to AZD1222 COVID-19 vaccine. The method was immunoSEQ multiplex PCR; TCRdb's version includes in-frame clones alone and lacks a portion of them. The top ten clones hold 8% of a sample with more than 75,000 clones, around 90% of them seen once. The junction had 12 bases not matched to a gene; V was cut back by 5 bases and J by 7 bases. The CDR3 is 15 residues long. Germline V gene data show CDR1 as LNHDA and CDR2 as SQIVND (reference sequence). This chain uses TRBV19 with TRBJ2-7; TRBD2 agrees at 9 bases. The source is an adult who received the AZD1222 COVID-19 vaccine. The material sequenced was peripheral blood, taken 28 days after the second AZD1222 dose. This CDR3 is CASSALAGAPGEQYF. CDR3 DNA: TGTGCCAGTAGTGCCTTAGCGGGAGCCCCGGGGGAGCAGTACTTC.